These 32 T cell receptor beta chains were sequenced from one sample in a study of blood T cell repertoires in COVID-19. The protocol was immunoSEQ multiplex PCR, while the TCRdb copy is restricted to in-frame clones and leaves out a portion. The sample has about 91,000 clones; 70% to 90% are singletons. The sample was peripheral blood. The receptor set was obtained from a man between 65 and 80 years old with acute or convalescent COVID-19.

The genes are TRBV7-2 and TRBJ1-3; 8 bases match TRBD1. J lost 3 bases, V lost 5 bases, and 6 bases had no gene match. The germline V gene has CDR1 SGHTA and CDR2 FQGNSA. The CDR3 consists of 15 residues. CDR3 sequence reads: CASSPSDRGGNTIYF. CDR3 nucleotides: TGTGCCAGCAGCCCCAGCGACAGGGGTGGAAACACCATATATTTT. Based on the CDR3 plus reference TRBV7-2 and TRBJ1-3, the full variable domain is GAGVSQSPSNKVTEKGKDVELRCDPISGHTALYWYRQSLGQGLEFLIYFQGNSAPDKSGLPSDRFSAERTGGSVSTLTIQRTQQEDSAVYLCASSPSDRGGNTIYFGEGSWLTVV.

The chain uses TRBV5-6 and TRBJ1-1; the match to TRBD1 covers 9 bases. Germline V gene data show CDR1 as SGHDT and CDR2 as YYEEEE. The V gene end was trimmed by 3 bases and the J gene end by 3 bases; junction bases not matched to a gene: 3. The CDR3 consists of 14 residues. CDR3 residues: CASSWGQGDTEAFF. The CDR3, as DNA: TGTGCCAGCAGCTGGGGACAGGGAGACACTGAAGCTTTCTTT.

This chain uses TRBV2 with TRBJ2-1; possible D gene TRBD2, 6 bases. Germline CDR1 and CDR2: SNHLY and FYNNEI. CDR3 size: 16 residues. The V end was cut by 5 bases, the J end by 0 bases, with 14 bases between. CDR3 loop: CASSPQTSPSYNEQFF. The CDR3 DNA follows: TGTGCCAGCAGTCCCCAGACTAGTCCCTCCTACAATGAGCAGTTCTTC. Drawing the rest from reference TRBV2 and TRBJ2-1, the complete variable domain is EPEVTQTPSHQVTQMGQEVILRCVPISNHLYFYWYRQILGQKVEFLVSFYNNEISEKSEIFDDQFSVERPDGSNFTLKIRSTKLEDSAMYFCASSPQTSPSYNEQFFGPGTRLTVL.

CDR3 DNA: TGTGCCAGTAGCCGGGGACAGGGTCTAGGAGAGACCCAGTACTTC. Amino acids: CASSRGQGLGETQYF. The chain uses TRBV19 and TRBJ2-5; TRBD1 agrees at 9 bases. From germline, CDR1 is LNHDA and CDR2 SQIVND (reference sequence). The CDR3 has 15 residues. V trimming: 6 bases; J trimming: 4 bases; junction bases outside the gene matches: 9.

This clone was detected only once. CDR3 residues: CASSPQAGGSYEQYF. CDR3 DNA: TGTGCCAGCAGTCCACAAGCGGGGGGCTCCTACGAGCAGTACTTC. This rearrangement joins TRBV2 to TRBJ2-7, with 9 nucleotides matching TRBD2. The trim removed 5 bases at V and 0 bases at J, leaving 5 bases unmatched. The germline V gene has CDR1 SNHLY and CDR2 FYNNEI. The CDR3 totals 15 residues.

The chain joins TRBV3-1 (or the pseudogene TRBV3-2) to TRBJ1-2, with TRBD1 matching over 8 bases. Germline lookup yields CDR1 LGHDT and CDR2 YNNKEL (reference sequence). The CDR3 is 13 amino acids. Trimming removed 3 bases from V and 8 bases from J; junction bases left unmatched: 5. In DNA form, the CDR3 reads TGTGCCAGCAGCCACGTCAGGGGGCAAGGCTACACCTTC. It translates to CASSHVRGQGYTF.

V usage is TRBV28 and J usage is TRBJ2-5, with D maybe TRBD1 (6 bases). Germline CDR1 is MDHEN and CDR2 is SYDVKM. V shed 4 bases and J shed 4 bases, with 16 bases lying between them. This CDR3 has 15 residues. CDR3 sequence: CASSSPGQPRETQYF. The CDR3 coding sequence is TGTGCCAGCAGTTCACCGGGACAACCGAGAGAGACCCAGTACTTC.

The chain has TRBV30 and TRBJ2-7; the D is unclear. Germline V gene lookup returns CDR1 GTSNPN and CDR2 SVGIG (reference sequence). V lost 1 base and J 2 bases, leaving 6 bases between the germline ends. The CDR3 totals 12 residues. This chain's CDR3 is CAWSGSAYEQYF. The CDR3 bases are TGTGCCTGGAGTGGGTCAGCCTACGAGCAGTACTTC.

J is TRBJ1-2 and V is TRBV3-1 (or the pseudogene TRBV3-2); D might be TRBD1 (6 bases). Deletions cut 2 bases from V and 7 bases from J, with 8 bases between. This CDR3 is built from 12 residues. CDR1 is LGHDT and CDR2 is YNNKEL in the germline V gene (reference sequence). The CDR3 is CASSQRGAGYTF. The DNA of the CDR3 is TGTGCCAGCAGCCAACGGGGGGCTGGCTACACCTTC.

The chain employs TRBV5-1 and TRBJ2-1, with D uncertain. Trimming took 0 bases from V and 6 from J, leaving 13 bases between them. CDR3 length: 15 residues. Germline lookup yields CDR1 SGHRS and CDR2 YFSETQ. CDR3 sequence (DNA): TGCGCCAGCAGCTTGGCTAGTACCCTACGCAATGAGCAGTTCTTC. It codes for CASSLASTLRNEQFF.

This clone has only one observation. V usage is TRBV3-1 (or the pseudogene TRBV3-2) and J usage is TRBJ1-2; no clear D. Germline CDR1 and CDR2: LGHDT and YNNKEL (reference sequence). The CDR3 loop spans 15 amino acids. Trimming removed 3 bases at V and 0 bases at J, with 11 bases between. Here the CDR3 DNA reads TGTGCCAGCAGCCATTCGGGATCAGCTAACTATGGCTACACCTTC. This translates into CASSHSGSANYGYTF.

The genes are TRBV2 and TRBJ1-6; D possibly corresponds to TRBD1 (6 bases). CDR3 size: 15 residues. The germline CDR1 and CDR2 sequences are SNHLY and FYNNEI. Trimming removed 4 bases at V and 3 bases at J, with 10 bases between. The CDR3 nucleotides read TGTGCCAGCAGTGGAACAGGGATCTATAATTCACCCCTCCACTTT. Translation: CASSGTGIYNSPLHF.

V usage is TRBV6-5 and J usage is TRBJ1-2; 8 nucleotides agree with TRBD1. Trimming cost V 8 bases and J 7 bases; bases outside gene matches: 15. CDR3 length: 15 residues. Germline-derived CDR1 and CDR2 are MNHEY and SVGAGI. Here the CDR3 DNA reads TGTGCCAGCCGCGTTTCCGGACAGGGAGGGGGTGGCTACACCTTC. Translated: CASRVSGQGGGGYTF.

V and J are TRBV14 and TRBJ1-4; 8 bases are shared with TRBD1. The CDR3 extends over 15 amino acids. The germline gives CDR1 SGHDN, CDR2 FVKESK. The ends lost 4 bases at V and 8 bases at J; junction bases unmatched: 9. The CDR3 sequence: CASSPRGTGWEKLFF. Written as DNA, the CDR3 is TGTGCCAGCAGCCCTCGAGGGACAGGATGGGAAAAACTGTTTTTT.

The CDR3 DNA reads TGCGCCAGCAGCTTGCCTCAGGGAAACACCGGGGAGCTGTTTTTT. Translated: CASSLPQGNTGELFF. The chain carries TRBV5-1 and TRBJ2-2; weak D call: TRBD1 (5 bases). CDR3 length: 15 amino acids. Trimming shortened V by 1 base and J by 2 bases, and 9 bases separated the two germline ends. The germline V gene has CDR1 SGHRS and CDR2 YFSETQ.

The chain links TRBV5-4 to TRBJ1-4; maybe TRBD1 (5 bases). CDR3 length: 16 amino acids. Per the germline V gene, CDR1 is SGHNT and CDR2 is YYREEE (reference sequence). Trimming shortened V by 2 bases and J by 3 bases, and 14 bases separated the two germline ends. This chain's CDR3 is CASSFRRGGSNEKLFF. CDR3 DNA: TGTGCCAGCAGCTTCCGGAGGGGAGGATCTAATGAAAAACTGTTTTTT. The whole variable domain, remainder taken from reference TRBV5-4 and TRBJ1-4, is ETGVTQSPTHLIKTRGQQVTLRCSSQSGHNTVSWYQQALGQGPQFIFQYYREEENGRGNFPPRFSGLQFPNYSSELNVNALELDDSALYLCASSFRRGGSNEKLFFGSGTQLSVL.

V and J are TRBV27 and TRBJ2-7; the match to TRBD1 covers 8 bases. Germline values: CDR1 MNHEY, CDR2 SMNVEV (reference sequence). J lost 6 bases, V lost 3 bases, and 4 bases had no gene match. The CDR3 loop spans 13 amino acids. The CDR3 DNA sequence: TGTGCCAGCAGTTTGGGACAGGCGGGCGAGCAGTACTTC. Amino acids: CASSLGQAGEQYF.

The J gene is TRBJ2-7, the V gene TRBV6-2 or TRBV6-3; D is possibly TRBD2 (5 bases). In germline, CDR1 is MNHEY, CDR2 SVGEGT. The CDR3 runs 14 residues. V lost 5 bases and J lost 4, with 15 bases in between. The CDR3 DNA reads TGTGCCAGCAGTCGTAGCCTCGGGGAATACGAGCAGTACTTC. Residues: CASSRSLGEYEQYF.

This clone was detected only a few times. The chain employs TRBV10-2 and TRBJ2-7, with 9 nucleotides matching TRBD1. Trimming cost V 0 bases and J 3 bases; bases outside gene matches: 0. Germline V gene lookup returns CDR1 WSHSY and CDR2 SAAADI. The CDR3 sequence is 14 residues long. The CDR3 region has the DNA TGCGCCAGCAGTGAGTCGGGACAGGGCTACGAGCAGTACGTC. Translation gives CASSESGQGYEQYV.

The V gene is TRBV2, the J gene TRBJ2-2; no definite D call. CDR1 SNHLY and CDR2 FYNNEI come from the germline V gene. V lost 3 bases and J 4 bases, leaving 9 bases between the germline ends. CDR3 length: 14 residues. CDR3 bases: TGTGCCAGCAGTGACCAACCGAGCACCGGGGAGCTGTTTTTT. Amino acid sequence: CASSDQPSTGELFF.

V is TRBV12-3 or TRBV12-4 and J is TRBJ2-5; possibly TRBD2 for D (5 bases). The CDR3 loop spans 12 amino acids. V was shortened by 6 bases and J by 4 bases, with 9 bases between the two germline ends. The CDR3 protein is CASSPGGETQYF. CDR3 in DNA: TGTGCCAGCAGCCCCGGAGGAGAGACCCAGTACTTC.

This rearrangement joins TRBV19 to TRBJ1-2; a weak D match, TRBD1 (5 bases). Looked up from germline, CDR1 is LNHDA and CDR2 is SQIVND (reference sequence). Deletions cut 0 bases from V and 4 bases from J, with 12 bases between. The CDR3 contains 15 residues. CDR3 sequence: CASSIDGQGFYGYTF. The CDR3 coding sequence is TGTGCCAGTAGTATAGATGGGCAGGGATTCTATGGCTACACCTTC.

The V and J genes are TRBV5-1 and TRBJ1-4; D not certain. CDR1 SGHRS and CDR2 YFSETQ come from the germline V gene. Trimming took 2 bases from V and 8 from J, leaving 13 bases between them. The CDR3 sequence is 14 residues long. The chain's CDR3 is CASSLDKGEEKLFF. The CDR3 bases are TGCGCCAGCAGCTTAGACAAAGGCGAGGAAAAACTGTTTTTT.

The V call is TRBV30, the J call TRBJ1-2; 11 nucleotides match TRBD1. Trimming cost V 3 bases and J 3 bases; bases outside gene matches: 3. Germline CDR1 reads GTSNPN; CDR2 reads SVGIG (reference sequence). The CDR3 consists of 14 residues. The chain's CDR3 is CAWRMDRGHYGYTF. CDR3 in DNA: TGTGCCTGGAGAATGGACAGGGGGCACTATGGCTACACCTTC.

The V and J genes are TRBV28 and TRBJ2-5; 10 bases match TRBD2. Germline CDR1 and CDR2: MDHEN and SYDVKM. The V gene end was trimmed by 9 bases and the J gene end by 4 bases; junction bases not matched to a gene: 14. The CDR3 runs to 16 residues. For the CDR3, the DNA is TGTGCCAGTTCTATTATCAGAGGGACTAGCGTAGAGACCCAGTACTTC. It encodes CASSIIRGTSVETQYF.

V usage is TRBV5-4 and J usage is TRBJ1-1; the D is unclear. Trimming stripped 1 base from V and 1 base from J, with 11 bases between. This CDR3 is built from 15 residues. The germline gives CDR1 SGHNT, CDR2 YYREEE (reference sequence). The CDR3 spells CASSLFHGRNTEAFF. The CDR3 DNA follows: TGTGCCAGCAGCTTGTTCCATGGCAGGAACACTGAAGCTTTCTTT.

The rearrangement joins TRBV18 to TRBJ2-7; the match to TRBD1 covers 10 bases. Per the germline V gene, CDR1 is KGHSH and CDR2 is LQKENI. The CDR3 contains 17 residues. J gave up 4 bases and V 1 base, and 10 bases lay outside the gene matches. The CDR3 reads CASSPLAPGQGLYEQYF. CDR3 in DNA: TGTGCCAGCTCACCACTTGCGCCGGGACAGGGGTTATACGAGCAGTACTTC.

The rearrangement links TRBV18 to TRBJ2-1, with 9 bases identical to TRBD2. The junction had 11 bases not matched to a gene; V was cut back by 2 bases and J by 9 bases. Germline V gene sequence: CDR1 KGHSH, CDR2 LQKENI. This CDR3 has 16 residues. Written as DNA, the CDR3 is TGTGCCAGCTCACCATTGGCGGGGGGGCCGCTCGGTGAGCAGTTCTTC. Translation gives CASSPLAGGPLGEQFF.

This sequence joins TRBV6-5 and TRBJ1-2, with TRBD1 matching over 8 bases. Germline loops: CDR1 MNHEY, CDR2 SVGAGI. J lost 6 bases, V lost 5 bases, and 8 bases had no gene match. CDR3 length equals 14 residues. CDR3 in DNA: TGTGCCAGCAGTCCCTCAGGGGGCTTGAATGGCTACACCTTC. Translation: CASSPSGGLNGYTF.

The V call is TRBV6-1, the J call TRBJ2-2, with 7 bases fitting TRBD2. CDR1 and CDR2 (germline): MNHNS, SASEGT. The CDR3 has 16 amino acids. The ends lost 0 bases at V and 5 bases at J; junction bases unmatched: 6. CDR3 bases: TGTGCCAGCAGTGAAGCGGCAGGGAGGGAAACCGGGGAGCTGTTTTTT. The encoded protein is CASSEAAGRETGELFF.

This clone was found a few times. The chain has TRBV19 and TRBJ1-4; 8 positions agree with TRBD1. Per germline, CDR1 LNHDA and CDR2 SQIVND (reference sequence). CDR3 size: 15 residues. Unmatched junction bases numbered 9, after V lost 6 bases and J lost 6 bases. The CDR3 DNA is TGTGCCAGTAGGCTGAACAGGGGGGCAGATGAAAAACTGTTTTTT. Translated, it gives CASRLNRGADEKLFF.

This chain connects TRBV5-1 to TRBJ2-4; 16 bases line up with TRBD2. V was clipped by 1 base and J by 3 bases; unmatched bases: 7. CDR3 length: 19 residues. The germline V gene encodes CDR1 SGHRS and CDR2 YFSETQ. The CDR3 region has the DNA TGCGCCAGCAGCTTGCTGGGACTAGCGGGGGGGCCGGGCAAAAACATTCAGTACTTC. Translation: CASSLLGLAGGPGKNIQYF.